This T cell receptor (beta chain) comes out of a study of blood T cell repertoires in COVID-19. As for the study in general: Acute-phase and convalescent COVID-19 samples originated in the United States, Italy and Spain. Sample material is recorded as cDNA or gDNA derived from T cells, B-cell-depleted T cells, or PBMCs.

In the authors' workflow: Counts of nucleated cells, estimated from reference gene primer amplification, were obtained. Data came from immunoSEQ multiplex PCR; TCRdb stores just in-frame clones and leaves some out. V and J calls plus clone size are reproduced from that table; the DNA served to infer D and trimming. The sample includes roughly 250,000 clones, 85% to 90% of them seen just once. The source of this sequence is a woman in her forties with acute or convalescent COVID-19. Sequencing used peripheral blood.

CDR3 residues: CASSLQGALTEAFF. CDR3 coding DNA: TGTGCCAGCAGTTTACAGGGGGCGCTAACTGAAGCTTTCTTT. V and J are TRBV27 and TRBJ1-1; TRBD1 aligns across 8 bases. This CDR3 is built from 14 residues. The V gene's germline CDR1 is MNHEY and CDR2 SMNVEV (reference sequence). V lost 2 bases to trimming and J lost 5 bases; unmatched junction nucleotides: 4.